This T cell receptor (beta chain) was recovered during a study of shared clonotypes between healthy human individuals. Generated by immunoSEQ multiplex PCR, the TCRdb table keeps only in-frame clones and is missing some. The sample yields under 1,100,000 clones, 75% to 85% seen once. Germline V gene data show CDR1 as SGHNT and CDR2 as YYREEE (reference sequence). This CDR3 has 15 residues. Trimming cost V 4 bases and J 1 base, with 13 bases left between them. The sample consisted of memory CD4+ T cells from PBMCs. Subset reported: CD45RA-negative fraction. The rearrangement joins TRBV5-4 to TRBJ2-3; no clear D gene. The sequence was collected from a young man in good health. Some clones in this sample may be carry-over from other donors' samples. The CDR3 DNA reads as TGTGCCAGCAGCGGCCGGGCCCGAGGCACAGATACGCAGTATTTT. Its translation is CASSGRARGTDTQYF. Combining the CDR3 with reference TRBV5-4 and TRBJ2-3 gives the whole variable domain ETGVTQSPTHLIKTRGQQVTLRCSSQSGHNTVSWYQQALGQGPQFIFQYYREEENGRGNFPPRFSGLQFPNYSSELNVNALELDDSALYLCASSGRARGTDTQYFGPGTRLTVL.